Listed below are T cell receptor beta chains from one sample, sequenced in a study of T cell changes during pregnancy in multiple sclerosis. Sequenced by immunoSEQ multiplex PCR; TCRdb stores in-frame clones only, minus some. In the table there are around 54,000 clones, approximately 91% of which are singletons. Sequenced here: CD4+ T cells from peripheral blood mononuclear cells, sampled after pregnancy. These receptors came from a female donor in good health, enrolled as a control in a pregnancy study. The conserved cysteine and the conserved F or W are not part of the CDR3 here.

V gene: TRBV10-1
J gene: TRBJ2-3
CDR3 length: 12
CDR3 protein: ASMGQSSTDTQY

V gene: TRBV27
J gene: TRBJ2-3
CDR3 length: 11
CDR3 protein: ASSLRVTDTQY

V gene: TRBV7-8
J gene: TRBJ2-1
CDR3 length: 13
CDR3 protein: ASSPGLARFNEQF

V gene: TRBV18
J gene: TRBJ2-7
CDR3 length: 15
CDR3 protein: ASSPLGGTGSSYEQY

V gene: TRBV25-1
J gene: TRBJ2-3
CDR3 length: 11
CDR3 protein: ASSESSTDTQY

V gene: TRBV11-2
J gene: TRBJ2-3
CDR3 length: 10
CDR3 protein: ASSQERDTQY

V gene: TRBV5-4
J gene: TRBJ2-7
CDR3 length: 13
CDR3 protein: ASRNRLAGTYEQY

V gene: TRBV18
J gene: TRBJ1-1
CDR3 length: 12
CDR3 protein: ASSPRQGSAEAF

V gene: TRBV6-1
J gene: TRBJ2-3
CDR3 length: 10
CDR3 protein: ASRSGGGTQY

V gene: TRBV27
J gene: TRBJ2-3
CDR3 length: 9
CDR3 protein: ASSFGDTQY

V gene: TRBV18
J gene: TRBJ2-7
CDR3 length: 14
CDR3 protein: ASSPRGAGVGNEQY

V gene: TRBV15
J gene: TRBJ1-3
CDR3 length: 13
CDR3 protein: ATSRYAASGNTIY

V gene: TRBV5-1
J gene: TRBJ1-6
CDR3 length: 13
CDR3 protein: ASSLGDRVGSPLH

V gene: TRBV20-1
J gene: TRBJ1-3
CDR3 length: 9
CDR3 protein: SAYRGNTIY

V gene: TRBV11-2
J gene: TRBJ1-1
CDR3 length: 16
CDR3 protein: ASSLGRRDSIRNTEAF

V gene: TRBV19
J gene: TRBJ1-3
CDR3 length: 14
CDR3 protein: ASINGGAAVGNTIY

V gene: TRBV5-4
J gene: TRBJ2-2
CDR3 length: 14
CDR3 protein: ASSLQGLRGTGELF

V gene: TRBV28
J gene: TRBJ1-4
CDR3 length: 13
CDR3 protein: ASSLLQGAGEKLF

V gene: TRBV28
J gene: TRBJ1-2
CDR3 length: 14
CDR3 protein: ASSFYQGRGDYGYT

V gene: TRBV28
J gene: TRBJ2-1
CDR3 length: 12
CDR3 protein: ASGRTSGNDEQF

V gene: TRBV19
J gene: TRBJ1-2
CDR3 length: 10
CDR3 protein: ASSTQTGDHT

V gene: TRBV19
J gene: TRBJ2-6
CDR3 length: 15
CDR3 protein: ASSRQGSISGANVLT

V gene: TRBV10-1
J gene: TRBJ1-3
CDR3 length: 12
CDR3 protein: ASSEAGAGNTIY

V gene: TRBV28
J gene: TRBJ1-2
CDR3 length: 14
CDR3 protein: ASSLSPGLHRYGYT

V gene: TRBV4-2
J gene: TRBJ2-5
CDR3 length: 10
CDR3 protein: ASSQDWEAQY

V gene: TRBV10-3
J gene: TRBJ1-3
CDR3 length: 14
CDR3 protein: AISDFMPGGGNTIY

V gene: TRBV5-6
J gene: TRBJ1-2
CDR3 length: 15
CDR3 protein: ASSGGTVLSGNYGYT

V gene: TRBV6-5
J gene: TRBJ1-1
CDR3 length: 13
CDR3 protein: ASSYPATGHTEAF

V gene: TRBV2
J gene: TRBJ2-3
CDR3 length: 14
CDR3 protein: ASSELGRAFLDTQY

V gene: TRBV6-5
J gene: TRBJ2-7
CDR3 length: 13
CDR3 protein: ASSYPGQGYYEQY

V gene: TRBV12-5
J gene: TRBJ2-1
CDR3 length: 13
CDR3 protein: ASGSGQGVDNEQF

V gene: TRBV29-1
J gene: TRBJ1-1
CDR3 length: 11
CDR3 protein: SVERGMNTEAF

V gene: TRBV7-9
J gene: TRBJ2-1
CDR3 length: 11
CDR3 protein: ASRDTVYNEQF

V gene: TRBV4-1
J gene: TRBJ2-5
CDR3 length: 13
CDR3 protein: ASSQEGQGLETQY

V gene: TRBV19
J gene: TRBJ1-5
CDR3 length: 13
CDR3 protein: ASSMTADSNQPQH

V gene: TRBV5-1
J gene: TRBJ2-5
CDR3 length: 12
CDR3 protein: ASTLGGPQETQY

V gene: TRBV6-1
J gene: TRBJ2-3
CDR3 length: 13
CDR3 protein: ASSEMGADTDTQY

V gene: TRBV19
J gene: TRBJ1-4
CDR3 length: 12
CDR3 protein: ASSDGTGNEKLF

V gene: TRBV2
J gene: TRBJ2-2
CDR3 length: 13
CDR3 protein: ASSERRTNTGELF

V gene: TRBV11-3
J gene: TRBJ1-5
CDR3 length: 13
CDR3 protein: ASGGGTGPISTQH

V gene: TRBV6-5
J gene: TRBJ2-7
CDR3 length: 11
CDR3 protein: ASSWTGSGEQY

V gene: TRBV6-5
J gene: TRBJ2-1
CDR3 length: 14
CDR3 protein: ASSYSSGSSYNEQF

V gene: TRBV7-8
J gene: TRBJ1-3
CDR3 length: 11
CDR3 protein: ASSSDRGNTIY

V gene: TRBV7-9
J gene: TRBJ2-7
CDR3 length: 14
CDR3 protein: ASSGRLAGSYYEQY

V gene: TRBV27
J gene: TRBJ1-6
CDR3 length: 13
CDR3 protein: ASSFGGQGHSPLH

V gene: TRBV11-1
J gene: TRBJ2-7
CDR3 length: 13
CDR3 protein: ASSLGGGMTYEQY

V gene: TRBV29-1
J gene: TRBJ1-1
CDR3 length: 9
CDR3 protein: SVERGGLTF

V gene: TRBV5-1
J gene: TRBJ2-3
CDR3 length: 13
CDR3 protein: ASSSTGGLGDTQY

V gene: TRBV15
J gene: TRBJ1-2
CDR3 length: 14
CDR3 protein: ATSRAPGTGWAGYT

V gene: TRBV7-9
J gene: TRBJ1-2
CDR3 length: 13
CDR3 protein: ASSLEGAHDYGYT